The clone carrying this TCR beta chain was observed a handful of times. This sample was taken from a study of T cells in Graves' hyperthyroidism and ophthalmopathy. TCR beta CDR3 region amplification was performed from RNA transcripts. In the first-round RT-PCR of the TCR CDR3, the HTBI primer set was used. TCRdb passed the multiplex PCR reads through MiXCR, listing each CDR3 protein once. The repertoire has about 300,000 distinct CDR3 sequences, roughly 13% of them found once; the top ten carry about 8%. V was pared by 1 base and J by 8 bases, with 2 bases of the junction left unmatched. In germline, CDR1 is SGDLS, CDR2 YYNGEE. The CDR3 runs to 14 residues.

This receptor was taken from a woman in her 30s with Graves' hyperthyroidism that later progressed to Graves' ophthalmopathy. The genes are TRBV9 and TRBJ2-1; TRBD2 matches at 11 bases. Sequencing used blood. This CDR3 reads CASSVLAGGYEQFF. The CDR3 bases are TGTGCCAGCAGCGTACTAGCGGGAGGTTATGAGCAGTTCTTC.